This is a list of T cell receptor beta chains from one sample in a study of response to subunit inactivated influenza vaccine. MiXCR, run by TCRdb on the RT-PCR reads, gives a single entry per CDR3 protein. This table holds about 500,000 distinct CDR3 sequences, around 13% found once. Source: PBMCs from blood, taken about 40 days after vaccination. Every receptor here comes from a man aged 45 to 65 who received an inactivated influenza vaccine. Each CDR3 is given with its conserved first and last residue.

v_call cdr3_aa
TRBV5-1 CASSLGAGVREQYF
TRBV7-2 CASSFYRSLDSPLHF
TRBV5-1 CASSLVSHNEQFF
TRBV4-3 CASSQDKGQGAYNEQFF
TRBV7-8 CASSLWGIGYGANVLTF
TRBV27 CASRQGYAEAFF
TRBV20-1 CSAGTSGGFSYEQYF
TRBV6-2/TRBV6-3 CASSYSTGKPEAFF
TRBV7-6 CASSPRTVSDEQYF
TRBV20-1 CSARPGRGSNQPQHF
TRBV5-1 CASRGPTSSYNEQFF
TRBV4-1 CASSRGTALGNGYTF
TRBV20-1 CSARSQGGSSYNEQFF
TRBV7-2 CASSLAFTYSNQPQHF
TRBV20-1 CSARVVQKETQYF
TRBV7-2 CASSTRTSGGSTQYF
TRBV20-1 CSARTGTGGLETQYF
TRBV7-9 CASSRVAGGYGDTQYF
TRBV25-1 CASSVMGLGGNTEAFF
TRBV29-1 CSVGGLRGQNTEAFF
TRBV2 CASSTPLAGVGDTQYF
TRBV5-1 CASSLFGLRTGDF